These 28 T cell receptor beta chains share one sample of origin, sequenced in a study of cytomegalovirus exposure and HLA in healthy donors. 13 Jbeta primers and 60 Vbeta primers were used for the PCR. The method was immunoSEQ multiplex PCR; TCRdb's version includes in-frame clones alone and lacks a portion of them. The profile shows roughly 100,000 clones, about 75% of them singletons. The material sequenced was PBMCs. All receptors derive from a man aged 45 to 65 in good health and CMV-seronegative.

This clone has just a few counts. The gene calls are TRBV27 and TRBJ1-4; perhaps TRBD1 as D (5 bases). Germline V gene sequence: CDR1 MNHEY, CDR2 SMNVEV (reference sequence). The CDR3 totals 15 residues. The ends were cut back, 0 bases at V and 4 bases at J, with 9 bases in the middle. This CDR3 is CASSLSGTYNEKLFF. Here the CDR3 DNA reads TGTGCCAGCAGTTTATCAGGGACTTATAATGAAAAACTGTTTTTT.

This chain uses TRBV9 with TRBJ2-5; the D gene is possibly TRBD2 (5 bases). Trimming stripped 0 bases from V and 4 bases from J, with 13 bases between. The CDR3 totals 15 residues. From germline, CDR1 is SGDLS and CDR2 YYNGEE. CDR3 residues: CASSVGGGGGETQYF. CDR3 coding DNA: TGTGCCAGCAGCGTAGGTGGAGGAGGAGGAGAGACCCAGTACTTC. The full variable domain, completed using reference TRBV9 and TRBJ2-5, is DSGVTQTPKHLITATGQRVTLRCSPRSGDLSVYWYQQSLDQGLQFLIQYYNGEERAKGNILERFSAQQFPDLHSELNLSSLELGDSALYFCASSVGGGGGETQYFGPGTRLLVL.

In its sample, this clone was seen once. The chain has TRBV4-2 and TRBJ1-1; TRBD1 agrees at 10 bases. Per the germline V gene, CDR1 is LGHNA and CDR2 is YNFKEQ. The CDR3 is 16 amino acids. After removal of 4 bases from V and 0 bases from J, the junction contained 5 bases not matched to a gene. For the CDR3, the DNA is TGTGCCAGCAGCCCGGAAGGACAGGGGGTGAACACTGAAGCTTTCTTT. Residues: CASSPEGQGVNTEAFF.

The chain joins TRBV19 to TRBJ2-7, with 10 positions matching TRBD1. CDR3 size: 15 residues. J was trimmed by 0 bases and V by 4 bases; bases with no gene match: 3. Germline loops: CDR1 LNHDA, CDR2 SQIVND (reference sequence). This CDR3 reads CASSRRTGGSYEQYF. The CDR3 nucleotides read TGTGCCAGTAGTAGAAGGACAGGGGGCTCCTACGAGCAGTACTTC. The full variable domain, rest sourced from reference TRBV19 and TRBJ2-7, is DGGITQSPKYLFRKEGQNVTLSCEQNLNHDAMYWYRQDPGQGLRLIYYSQIVNDFQKGDIAEGYSVSREKKESFPLTVTSAQKNPTAFYLCASSRRTGGSYEQYFGPGTRLTVT.

The rearrangement uses TRBV6-1 and TRBJ2-1; D perhaps matches TRBD2 (5 bases). This CDR3 contains 13 residues. V was pared by 10 bases and J by 6 bases, with 16 bases between. Looked up from germline, CDR1 is MNHNS and CDR2 is SASEGT. In DNA, the CDR3 is TGTGCCACCCAAGGACTGTTAACCAATGAGCAGTTCTTC. It is translated as CATQGLLTNEQFF.

The V and J genes are TRBV7-9 and TRBJ2-1; TRBD1 aligns across 9 bases. The germline V gene has CDR1 SEHNR and CDR2 FQNEAQ (reference sequence). V trimming: 5 bases; J trimming: 6 bases; junction bases outside the gene matches: 17. This CDR3 region has 18 residues. The CDR3 here is CASSPTSRGTGKGNEQFF. DNA of the CDR3: TGTGCCAGCAGCCCCACATCGCGCGGGACAGGGAAAGGCAATGAGCAGTTCTTC.

The J gene is TRBJ2-2, the V gene TRBV28, with 9 positions matching TRBD1. The CDR3 is made up of 18 amino acids. V shed 3 bases and J 2 bases; nucleotides not matched to a gene: 10. Germline loops: CDR1 MDHEN, CDR2 SYDVKM. In nucleotides, the CDR3 is TGTGCCAGCAGTTTCGGGAGACAGGGGGATTTTAACACCGGGGAGCTGTTTTTT. Translation gives CASSFGRQGDFNTGELFF. Based on the CDR3 plus reference TRBV28 and TRBJ2-2, the full variable domain is DVKVTQSSRYLVKRTGEKVFLECVQDMDHENMFWYRQDPGLGLRLIYFSYDVKMKEKGDIPEGYSVSREKKERFSLILESASTNQTSMYLCASSFGRQGDFNTGELFFGEGSRLTVL.

V is TRBV7-2 and J is TRBJ2-2; a possible D gene is TRBD2 (5 bases). This CDR3 has 15 amino acids. V lost 5 bases and J lost 6, with 16 bases in between. The germline gives CDR1 SGHTA, CDR2 FQGNSA. The CDR3 loop reads CASSPPLSGSGELFF. CDR3 bases: TGTGCCAGCAGCCCCCCTTTATCGGGGTCCGGGGAGCTGTTTTTT.

This sequence joins TRBV30 and TRBJ2-5; possible D gene TRBD1, 5 bases. The J call may be in error: the DNA end matches TRBJ2-7 better. This CDR3 comprises 14 residues. The germline CDR1 and CDR2 sequences are GTSNPN and SVGIG (reference sequence). The CDR3 sequence: CAWSPRAAIYEQYF. The CDR3 DNA is TGTGCCTGGAGCCCCAGGGCAGCTATCTACGAGCAGTACTTC.

This clone was seen a few times. The chain combines TRBV6-5 with TRBJ2-3, with 9 nucleotides matching TRBD1. Looked up from germline, CDR1 is MNHEY and CDR2 is SVGAGI. The CDR3 runs 15 residues. The V segment lost 5 bases and the J segment 4 bases; nucleotides outside the gene matches: 7. The CDR3 DNA is TGTGCCAGCAGTGCTCGGACAGGGGAGGCAGATACGCAGTATTTT. Translation: CASSARTGEADTQYF.

This rearrangement joins TRBV28 to TRBJ1-5; 9 bases fit TRBD1. Unmatched junction bases numbered 6, after V lost 6 bases and J lost 3 bases. Per the germline V gene, CDR1 is MDHEN and CDR2 is SYDVKM. This CDR3 is built from 15 residues. The CDR3 DNA sequence: TGTGCCAGCAGGGGGACAGGGTACCCCAATCAGCCCCAGCATTTT. Its protein is CASRGTGYPNQPQHF.

The V gene is TRBV27, the J gene TRBJ2-2, with 10 bases matching TRBD2. The CDR3 consists of 15 residues. Germline CDR1 is MNHEY and CDR2 is SMNVEV (reference sequence). Trimming at V came to 8 bases and at J to 6 bases, leaving 9 bases not matched to a gene. DNA of the CDR3: TGTGCCAGCCGACCCCGGCTAGCGGGGGCCGGGGAGCTGTTTTTT. It encodes CASRPRLAGAGELFF.

This clone has just one count. The rearrangement joins TRBV5-1 to TRBJ2-3; D is perhaps TRBD1 (6 bases). In germline, CDR1 is SGHRS, CDR2 YFSETQ. CDR3 length: 18 amino acids. V dropped 0 bases and J dropped 6 bases, with 23 bases sitting between them. The CDR3 bases are TGCGCCAGCAGCTTGGAGGGACGTAACAGGGTCAAGGATGATACGCAGTATTTT. It specifies CASSLEGRNRVKDDTQYF.

This clone came up a few times. The rearrangement links TRBV6-6 to TRBJ1-5; 9 bases map to TRBD1. Trimming removed 5 bases from V and 14 bases from J; junction bases left unmatched: 13. The germline gives CDR1 MNHNY, CDR2 SVGAGI (reference sequence). There are 14 residues in the CDR3. The CDR3 DNA reads as TGTGCCAGCAGTCGACAGGGGGATGCTGACAGCGAGCATTTT. This translates into CASSRQGDADSEHF.

This clone was seen a single time. The chain couples TRBV7-9 to TRBJ2-7; 7 nucleotides match TRBD2. CDR1 is SEHNR and CDR2 is FQNEAQ in the germline V gene (reference sequence). Trimming took 3 bases from V and 0 from J; bases not matched to a gene: 2. The CDR3 runs 14 residues. The CDR3 DNA reads TGTGCCAGCAGCTTGGGGGAGGGCTCCTACGAGCAGTACTTC. It translates to CASSLGEGSYEQYF.

The chain recombines TRBV6-6 with TRBJ1-2; D is possibly TRBD1 (5 bases). Trimming shortened V by 4 bases and J by 4 bases, and 13 bases separated the two germline ends. The CDR3 runs 14 residues. CDR1 and CDR2 from the germline V gene are MNHNY and SVGAGI (reference sequence). In DNA form, the CDR3 reads TGTGCCAGCAGTTTACGCCAGGGAGGCTATGGCTACACCTTC. Translation: CASSLRQGGYGYTF.

The chain is built from TRBV28 and TRBJ1-1, with 9 bases fitting TRBD1. Germline values: CDR1 MDHEN, CDR2 SYDVKM. CDR3 length equals 14 residues. Unmatched junction bases numbered 7, after V lost 5 bases and J lost 6 bases. CDR3 protein: CASSGTGRMAEAFF. CDR3 coding DNA: TGTGCCAGCAGTGGGACAGGGAGGATGGCTGAAGCTTTCTTT. The full variable domain, in which reference TRBV28 and TRBJ1-1 provide the parts outside the CDR3, is DVKVTQSSRYLVKRTGEKVFLECVQDMDHENMFWYRQDPGLGLRLIYFSYDVKMKEKGDIPEGYSVSREKKERFSLILESASTNQTSMYLCASSGTGRMAEAFFGQGTRLTVV.

This chain links TRBV4-1 with TRBJ2-1; TRBD2 matches at 9 bases. The germline gives CDR1 MGHRA, CDR2 YSYEKL. There are 15 residues in the CDR3. V shed 4 bases, J shed 8 bases, and the junction held 9 bases outside the gene matches. CDR3 region: CASSRTGGRVHEQFF. Written as DNA, the CDR3 is TGCGCCAGCAGCCGGACTGGCGGGAGGGTCCATGAGCAGTTCTTC.

This chain joins TRBV10-3 and TRBJ2-5, with 10 bases fitting TRBD1. The CDR3 totals 17 residues. Germline assignment: CDR1 ENHRY and CDR2 SYGVKD. The trim removed 0 bases at V and 5 bases at J, leaving 9 bases unmatched. CDR3 sequence: CAISESALTGGGETQYF. CDR3 DNA: TGTGCCATCAGTGAGTCGGCCCTGACAGGGGGCGGGGAGACCCAGTACTTC.

This clone came up once. The rearrangement uses TRBV28 and TRBJ2-7, with D tentatively TRBD2 (5 bases). The germline gives CDR1 MDHEN, CDR2 SYDVKM. V was clipped by 7 bases and J by 1 base, with 14 bases between them. The CDR3 extends over 14 amino acids. For the CDR3, the DNA is TGTGCCAGCAAAAGCGGAGTGTGGTCCTACGAGCAGTACTTC. Encoded protein: CASKSGVWSYEQYF.

V and J are TRBV11-3 and TRBJ2-2; no definite D call. The CDR3 covers 15 residues. The germline gives CDR1 SGHNT, CDR2 YENEEA. Trimming cost V 1 base and J 4 bases, with 10 bases left between them. The CDR3, as DNA: TGTGCCAGCAGCTTAGGCGGTGTGACCACCGGGGAGCTGTTTTTT. Encoded protein: CASSLGGVTTGELFF.

The V and J genes are TRBV6-6 and TRBJ1-2, with a tentative D call TRBD1 (5 bases). There are 14 residues in the CDR3. CDR1 and CDR2 from the germline V gene are MNHNY and SVGAGI (reference sequence). V was shortened by 2 bases and J by 2 bases, with 9 bases between the two germline ends. The CDR3 loop reads CASSYRTTNYGYTF. CDR3 in DNA: TGTGCCAGCAGTTACCGGACAACCAACTATGGCTACACCTTC.

This chain connects TRBV4-3 to TRBJ1-2; D not resolved. Looked up from germline, CDR1 is LGHNA and CDR2 is YSLEER. Trimming pared 4 bases from V and 0 bases from J, leaving 9 bases between. CDR3 length equals 14 residues. For the CDR3, the DNA is TGCGCCAGCAGCCCGTTCCTAGCTAACTATGGCTACACCTTC. This sequence encodes CASSPFLANYGYTF.

The chain uses TRBV19 and TRBJ2-1; tentatively, D is TRBD2 (5 bases). This CDR3 has 15 residues. Germline-derived CDR1 and CDR2 are LNHDA and SQIVND (reference sequence). Trimming removed 3 bases at V and 6 bases at J, with 15 bases between. This CDR3 reads CASSIRTDWGNEQFF. The CDR3 coding sequence is TGTGCCAGTAGTATTAGGACGGACTGGGGCAATGAGCAGTTCTTC.

This clone was seen once. V and J are TRBV14 and TRBJ2-5; perhaps TRBD1 as D (5 bases). CDR3 length equals 16 residues. The V end was cut by 0 bases, the J end by 5 bases, with 16 bases between. Germline V gene lookup returns CDR1 SGHDN and CDR2 FVKESK. Here the CDR3 reads CASSQDKGLRSETQYF. The CDR3 bases are TGTGCCAGCAGCCAAGATAAGGGGTTACGCTCCGAGACCCAGTACTTC.

The chain carries TRBV6-6 and TRBJ1-5; D possibly corresponds to TRBD1 (6 bases). Trimming removed 6 bases from V and 0 bases from J, with 12 bases in between. Per the germline V gene, CDR1 is MNHNY and CDR2 is SVGAGI (reference sequence). The CDR3 loop spans 15 amino acids. In nucleotides, the CDR3 is TGTGCCAGCAGCAGGACAGACCATAGCAATCAGCCCCAGCATTTT. It is translated as CASSRTDHSNQPQHF.

The gene calls are TRBV7-8 and TRBJ1-1, with 7 bases identical to TRBD1. The germline CDR1 and CDR2 sequences are SGHVS and FQNEAQ. With V trimmed by 4 bases and J by 0 bases, 11 bases remained unmatched. The CDR3 has 17 amino acids. The chain's CDR3 is CASSYQTGSYMNTEAFF. DNA for the CDR3: TGTGCCAGCAGCTACCAGACAGGGAGCTATATGAACACTGAAGCTTTCTTT.

As to this clone: Mismatch with germline at one junction end may stem from a read error. The chain has TRBV7-9 and TRBJ1-4; TRBD1 might be the D (5 bases). Germline V gene lookup returns CDR1 SEHNR and CDR2 FQNEAQ (reference sequence). The CDR3 is 16 amino acids. As DNA, the CDR3 is TGTTCCAGCAGCCCTATACTACCAGGGTCGGGTGAAAAACTGTTTTTT. Translated: CSSSPILPGSGEKLFF.